This T cell receptor beta chain was recorded in a study of blood T cell repertoires in COVID-19. Germline-derived CDR1 and CDR2 are SGHRS and YFSETQ. CDR3 length: 13 amino acids. Between the trimmed V and J ends, which lost 4 bases and 3 bases, there was a span of 10 bases. Libraries were prepared by immunoSEQ multiplex PCR; TCRdb keeps only in-frame clonotypes and omits some of them. This sample has approximately 490,000 clones; 87% occur once, and the top ten carry 0.7%. The chain joins TRBV5-1 to TRBJ1-1; D is perhaps TRBD1 (5 bases). The source is a young woman who had recovered from COVID-19. Sequenced material: PBMCs or T cells enriched from blood (not recorded which). CDR3 sequence: CASSPEGDTEAFF. In DNA form, the CDR3 reads TGCGCCAGCAGCCCCGAAGGGGACACTGAAGCTTTCTTT.